The 13 T cell receptor beta chains given below trace back to one sample, sequenced in a study of naive and memory T cell subsets. An oligonucleotide containing a UMI was ligated to the 3' end of TCR cDNA. Amplification of ligated cDNA took four PCR rounds with SP2 and nested alpha and beta constant primers. Each CDR3 protein gets one entry after TCRdb re-called the 5' RACE reads with MiXCR. The sample consists of about 48,000 distinct CDR3 sequences, approximately 4.5% of them appearing once. The receptors stem from a female donor in good health.

The V and J genes are TRBV28 and TRBJ1-4; 10 bases agree with TRBD1. The V segment lost 9 bases and the J segment 8 bases; nucleotides outside the gene matches: 3. Germline V lookup: CDR1 MDHEN, CDR2 SYDVKM. The CDR3 loop spans 12 amino acids. CDR3 loop: CASGQGGEKLFF. CDR3 sequence (DNA): TGTGCCAGTGGACAGGGGGGGGAAAAACTGTTTTTT.

The gene calls are TRBV29-1 and TRBJ2-1; D may be TRBD1 (5 bases). The germline V and J ends were trimmed by 5 bases and 10 bases, with 12 bases remaining between them. This CDR3 comprises 11 residues. Looked up from germline, CDR1 is SQVTM and CDR2 is ANQGSEA. The CDR3 nucleotides read TGCAGCGTTCGACAGAACCTAGAGCAGTTCTTC. It codes for CSVRQNLEQFF.

At least ten counts were recorded for this clonotype. The CDR3, as DNA: TGCAGCGTTGAAAAAAGGGGGGTTGCCTATGGCTACACCTTC. Protein product: CSVEKRGVAYGYTF. This chain connects TRBV29-1 to TRBJ1-2, with D possibly TRBD1 on 6 matching bases. The germline gives CDR1 SQVTM, CDR2 ANQGSEA. V lost 2 bases and J lost 4, with 14 bases in between. The CDR3 length is 14 residues.

This clonotype was counted many times. The chain combines TRBV29-1 with TRBJ1-2; D is unclear. The germline gives CDR1 SQVTM, CDR2 ANQGSEA. This CDR3 contains 12 residues. V lost 0 bases and J lost 8, with 10 bases in between. The CDR3 sequence is CSVEDREGGYTF. In nucleotides, the CDR3 is TGCAGCGTTGAAGATCGGGAGGGCGGCTACACCTTC.

This clonotype was found many times. The V gene is TRBV5-8, the J gene TRBJ2-1, with 8 bases aligning to TRBD2. Germline V gives CDR1 SGHTS, CDR2 YDEGEE. The V segment lost 0 bases and the J segment 6 bases; nucleotides outside the gene matches: 5. The CDR3 covers 15 residues. The CDR3 nucleotides are TGTGCCAGCAGCTTGGGAGTAGCGGGGTTCAATGAGCAGTTCTTC. It yields the protein CASSLGVAGFNEQFF.

This clonotype was seen many times. V usage is TRBV12-3 or TRBV12-4 and J usage is TRBJ1-5; maybe TRBD1 (6 bases). CDR3 size: 15 residues. Between the trimmed V and J ends, which lost 3 bases and 1 base, there was a span of 10 bases. CDR3 coding DNA: TGTGCCAGCAGTTTGAGAAGGGGGAGCAATCAGCCCCAGCATTTT. Translated, it gives CASSLRRGSNQPQHF.

This clonotype was detected ten times or more. The chain links TRBV27 to TRBJ1-1; D is undetermined. Per the germline V gene, CDR1 is MNHEY and CDR2 is SMNVEV (reference sequence). This CDR3 contains 13 residues. V lost 5 bases to trimming and J lost 5 bases, with 12 bases between them. The CDR3 region is CASSTRQMTEAFF. The CDR3 region has the DNA TGTGCCAGCAGTACACGACAAATGACTGAAGCTTTCTTT.

This clonotype was seen repeatedly, ten times or more. The V and J genes are TRBV28 and TRBJ2-2; TRBD1 matches at 7 bases. V shed 5 bases, J shed 3 bases, and the junction held 6 bases outside the gene matches. The CDR3 runs 15 residues. Germline CDR1 and CDR2: MDHEN and SYDVKM. The DNA of the CDR3 is TGTGCCAGCAGTCCTCCCACAGGGGACACCGGGGAGCTGTTTTTT. It specifies CASSPPTGDTGELFF.

This clonotype was seen ten or more times. J is TRBJ1-4 and V is TRBV7-9; 7 bases match TRBD1. Germline V gives CDR1 SEHNR, CDR2 FQNEAQ (reference sequence). The V segment lost 4 bases and the J segment 8 bases; nucleotides outside the gene matches: 7. The CDR3 totals 14 residues. CDR3 amino acids: CASSSRQGREKLFF. CDR3 bases: TGTGCCAGCAGCTCCCGACAGGGAAGGGAAAAACTGTTTTTT.

At least ten counts were recorded for this clonotype. The chain recombines TRBV28 with TRBJ2-3; D call uncertain. CDR1 and CDR2 from the germline V gene are MDHEN and SYDVKM. V lost 5 bases, J lost 0 bases, and 9 bases lay in between. The CDR3 contains 14 residues. The CDR3 region has the DNA TGTGCCAGCAGTCGGCGCCTGAGCACAGATACGCAGTATTTT. It codes for CASSRRLSTDTQYF.

This clonotype was picked up many times. The chain links TRBV9 to TRBJ2-5, with D perhaps TRBD2 (5 bases). The CDR3 runs to 19 residues. The germline CDR1 and CDR2 sequences are SGDLS and YYNGEE. Trimming shortened V by 0 bases and J by 2 bases, and 23 bases separated the two germline ends. CDR3 in DNA: TGTGCCAGCAGCGTAGGGGGAGTTGCAAATCTGGGAGCACAAGAGACCCAGTACTTC. This encodes CASSVGGVANLGAQETQYF.

This clonotype appeared many times. The V call is TRBV21-1, the J call TRBJ1-1; the table calls TRBD1, which could not be checked here. TRBV21-1 is described as a pseudogene. The CDR3 is made up of 15 amino acids. This CDR3 is CASSLRRTGVTEAFF. The CDR3 DNA reads as TGTGCCAGCAGCCTCCGTCGGACAGGCGTCACTGAAGCTTTCTTT.

This clonotype showed up many times. V gene TRBV9 combines with J gene TRBJ2-7; no definite D call. The germline V gene encodes CDR1 SGDLS and CDR2 YYNGEE. The CDR3 loop spans 13 amino acids. Trimming removed 0 bases at V and 3 bases at J, with 7 bases between. CDR3 loop: CASSVATGYEQYF. DNA of the CDR3: TGTGCCAGCAGCGTAGCTACCGGCTACGAGCAGTACTTC.